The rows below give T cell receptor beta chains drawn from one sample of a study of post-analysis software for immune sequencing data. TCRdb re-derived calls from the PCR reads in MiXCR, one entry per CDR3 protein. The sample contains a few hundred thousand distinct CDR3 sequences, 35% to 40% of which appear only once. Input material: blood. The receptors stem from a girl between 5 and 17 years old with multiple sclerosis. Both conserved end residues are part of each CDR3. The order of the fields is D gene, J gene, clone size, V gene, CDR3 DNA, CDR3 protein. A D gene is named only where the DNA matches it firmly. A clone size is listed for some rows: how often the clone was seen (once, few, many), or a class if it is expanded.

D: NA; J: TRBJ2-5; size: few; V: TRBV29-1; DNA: TGCAGCGTACGACGGAGGGCCTCCGAGGAGACCCAGTACTTC; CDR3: CSVRRRASEETQYF
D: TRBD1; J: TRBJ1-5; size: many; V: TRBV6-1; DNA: TGTGCCAGCAGTGAAGATGGACAGGGGACGTTTCAGCCCCAGCATTTT; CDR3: CASSEDGQGTFQPQHF
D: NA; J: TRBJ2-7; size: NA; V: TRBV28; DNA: TGTGCCAGCTTTTCGTCTCAGGATTACGAGCAGTACTTC; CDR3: CASFSSQDYEQYF
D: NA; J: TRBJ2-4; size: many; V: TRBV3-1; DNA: TGTGCCAGCAGCCAGTCCCTGTTGCGGGGAGCCAAAAACATTCAGTACTTC; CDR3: CASSQSLLRGAKNIQYF
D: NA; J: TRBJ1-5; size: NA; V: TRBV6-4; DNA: TGTGCCAGCAGTGATGGAGACAATCAGCCCCAGCATTTT; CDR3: CASSDGDNQPQHF
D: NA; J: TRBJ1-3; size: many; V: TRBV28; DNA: TGTGCCAGCAGTTTAACCCAAGTCTCTGGAAACACCATATATTTT; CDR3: CASSLTQVSGNTIYF
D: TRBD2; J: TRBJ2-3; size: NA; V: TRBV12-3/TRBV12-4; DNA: TGTGCCAGCAGGCCTAGGACTAGCGGGAGAAGGAGCACAGATACGCAGTATTTT; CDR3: CASRPRTSGRRSTDTQYF
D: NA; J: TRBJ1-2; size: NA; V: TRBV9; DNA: TGTGCCAGCAGTCCCGACAACAACTATGGCTACACCTTC; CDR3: CASSPDNNYGYTF
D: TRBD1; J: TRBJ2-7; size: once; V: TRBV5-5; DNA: TGTGCCAGCAGCCCGACAGGGGCCGAGCAGTACTTC; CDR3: CASSPTGAEQYF
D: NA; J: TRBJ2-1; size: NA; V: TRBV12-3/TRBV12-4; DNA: TGTGCCAGCAGTTCAGATTACCGGGACCGCTACAATGAGCAGTTCTTC; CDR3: CASSSDYRDRYNEQFF
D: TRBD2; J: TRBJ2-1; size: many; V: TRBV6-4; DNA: TGTGCCAGCAGTGACTTGGCTAGCGGGGCCAATGAGCAGTTCTTC; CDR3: CASSDLASGANEQFF
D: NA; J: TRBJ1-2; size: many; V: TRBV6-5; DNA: TGTGCCAGCAGTCCGGTAGGGGGCTATGGCTACACCTTC; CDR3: CASSPVGGYGYTF
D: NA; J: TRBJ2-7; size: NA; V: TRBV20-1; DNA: TGCAGTGCTAGAGAGGGGTCGGGGGCTTCATCCGAGCAGTACTTC; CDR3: CSAREGSGASSEQYF
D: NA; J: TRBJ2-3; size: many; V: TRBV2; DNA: TGTGCCAGCAGTAAAGGGGGAGATACGCAGTATTTT; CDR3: CASSKGGDTQYF
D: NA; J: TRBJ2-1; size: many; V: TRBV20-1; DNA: TGCAGCGTCATAGCAGACCTGTTGGATGAGCAGTTCTTC; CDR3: CSVIADLLDEQFF
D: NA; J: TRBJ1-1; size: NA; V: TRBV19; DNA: TGTGCCAGTAGCGAGGGCCCGAACACTGAAGCTTTCTTT; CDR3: CASSEGPNTEAFF
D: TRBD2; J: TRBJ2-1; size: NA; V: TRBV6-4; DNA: TGTGCCAGCAGTGGGACTAGCGGGGGGGCTGAGCAGTTCTTC; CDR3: CASSGTSGGAEQFF
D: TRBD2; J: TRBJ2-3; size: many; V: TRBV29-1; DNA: TGCAGCGTTCTAGCGGGGGGGACAGATACGCAGTATTTT; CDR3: CSVLAGGTDTQYF
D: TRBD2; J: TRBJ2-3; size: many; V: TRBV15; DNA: TGTGCCACCAGCAGGGGAAGGCTAGCGGGAACGGGAGATACGCAGTATTTT; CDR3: CATSRGRLAGTGDTQYF
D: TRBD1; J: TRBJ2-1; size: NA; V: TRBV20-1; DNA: TGCAGCGCAAACTTCCGGGACAGGGGGTTCAATGAGCAGTTCTTC; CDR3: CSANFRDRGFNEQFF
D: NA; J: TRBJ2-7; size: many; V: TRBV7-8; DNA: TGTGCCAGCAGCCAGGGTCCAGACGGTACCTACGAGCAGTACTTC; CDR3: CASSQGPDGTYEQYF
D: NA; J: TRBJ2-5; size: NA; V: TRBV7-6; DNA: TGTGCCAGCAGTCCGTCACGCCAAGAGACCCAGTACTTC; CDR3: CASSPSRQETQYF
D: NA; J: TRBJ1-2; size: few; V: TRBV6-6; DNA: TGTGCCAGCAGTCTTCGCCCGGAGGGGGAAGGCTATGGCTACACCTTC; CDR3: CASSLRPEGEGYGYTF
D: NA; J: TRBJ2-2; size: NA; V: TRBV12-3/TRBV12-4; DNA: TGTGCCAGCGGGCGTGGAGGGGGATCGAACACCGGGGAGCTGTTTTTT; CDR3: CASGRGGGSNTGELFF
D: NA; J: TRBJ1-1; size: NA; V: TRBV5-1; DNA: TGCGCCAGCAGCTTGATCCTATGGAACAGAGGCACTGAAGCTTTCTTT; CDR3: CASSLILWNRGTEAFF
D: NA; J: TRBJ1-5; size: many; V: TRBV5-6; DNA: TGTGCCAGCAGCTTTCGGGGAAGGGATCAGCCCCAGCATTTT; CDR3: CASSFRGRDQPQHF
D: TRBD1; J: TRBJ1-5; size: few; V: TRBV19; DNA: TGTGCCAGTAGTATCCCAGGACAGGTTAGCAATCAGCCCCAGCATTTT; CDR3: CASSIPGQVSNQPQHF
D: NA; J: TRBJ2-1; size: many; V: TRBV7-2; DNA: TGTGCCAGCAGCCGTGTCGGGCTAGCGAACAATGAGCAGTTCTTC; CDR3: CASSRVGLANNEQFF
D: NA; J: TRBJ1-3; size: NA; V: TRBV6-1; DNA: TGTGCCAGCAGTGAAGTCTCAGGAAACACCATATATTTT; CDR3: CASSEVSGNTIYF
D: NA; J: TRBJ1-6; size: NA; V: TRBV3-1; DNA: TGTGCCAGCAGCCCCAGAGCCTCGGATTCACCCCTCCACTTT; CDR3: CASSPRASDSPLHF
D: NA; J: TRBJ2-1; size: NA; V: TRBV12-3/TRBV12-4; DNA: TGTGCCAGCAGTTTGAACTCCAATGAGCAGTTCTTC; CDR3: CASSLNSNEQFF
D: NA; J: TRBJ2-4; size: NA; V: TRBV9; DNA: TGTGCCAGCAGCGTAGTGTTTCAGGGGGCCAAAAACATTCAGTACTTC; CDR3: CASSVVFQGAKNIQYF
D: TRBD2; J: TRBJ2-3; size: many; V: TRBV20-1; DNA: TGCAGTGCTGAGAAAGCTAGCGGGAGTGGTGATACGCAGTATTTT; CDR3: CSAEKASGSGDTQYF
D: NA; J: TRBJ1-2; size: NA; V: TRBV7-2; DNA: TGTGCCAGCAGTTTCGGGGGACGACTTTTTGGCTACATCTTC; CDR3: CASSFGGRLFGYIF
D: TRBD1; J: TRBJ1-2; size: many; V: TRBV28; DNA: TGTGCCAGCAGTCCGGGACAGGGGCTAAACTATGGCTACACCTTC; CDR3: CASSPGQGLNYGYTF
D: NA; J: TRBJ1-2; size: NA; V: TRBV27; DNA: TGTGCCAGCAGTTTATTACCAGGGATATCCTATTCGGGGGGCTACACCTTC; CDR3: CASSLLPGISYSGGYTF
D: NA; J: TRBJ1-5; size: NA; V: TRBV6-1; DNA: TGTGCCAGCAGTGAACAGGGCAGGGGGCCCCAGCATTTT; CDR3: CASSEQGRGPQHF
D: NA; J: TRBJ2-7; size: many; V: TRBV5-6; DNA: TGTGCCAGCAGCTTGTCTCTAGATTGGATTTCCGAGCAGTACTTC; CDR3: CASSLSLDWISEQYF
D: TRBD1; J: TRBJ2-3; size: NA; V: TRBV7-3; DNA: TGTGCCAGCAGCTATCAGACAGGGGCAGATACGCAGTATTTT; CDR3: CASSYQTGADTQYF
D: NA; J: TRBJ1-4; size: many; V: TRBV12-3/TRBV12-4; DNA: TGTGCCAGCGGGTACCGGGACCGAGGGGAAAAACTGTTTTTT; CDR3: CASGYRDRGEKLFF
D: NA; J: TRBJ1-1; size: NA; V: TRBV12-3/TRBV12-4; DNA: TGTGCCAGCACCCAGGAGGGAGACACTGAAGCTTTCTTT; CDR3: CASTQEGDTEAFF
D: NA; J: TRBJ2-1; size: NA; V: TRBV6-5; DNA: TGTGCCAGCAGTCGCGGACAGCATAGCTCCTACAATGAGCAGTTCTTC; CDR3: CASSRGQHSSYNEQFF
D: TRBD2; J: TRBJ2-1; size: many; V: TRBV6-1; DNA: TGTGCCAGCACTCGGACTAGCGGCAGCTCCTACAATGAGCAGTTCTTC; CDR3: CASTRTSGSSYNEQFF
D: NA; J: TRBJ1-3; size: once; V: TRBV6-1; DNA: TGTGCCAGCAGGGGCAATACGGGACATAACTCTGGAAACACCATATATTTT; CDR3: CASRGNTGHNSGNTIYF
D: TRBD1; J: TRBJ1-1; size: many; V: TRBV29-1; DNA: TGCAGCGCTGTACATAGGGCCAGACAGGGGGGGACGGCTCACACTGAAGCTTTCTTT; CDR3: CSAVHRARQGGTAHTEAFF
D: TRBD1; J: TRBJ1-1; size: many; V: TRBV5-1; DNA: TGCGCCAGCAGCCCGCGGAGGGGGCTGAGTGGGGGCACTGAAGCTTTCTTT; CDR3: CASSPRRGLSGGTEAFF
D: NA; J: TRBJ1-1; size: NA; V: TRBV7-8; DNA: TGTGCCAGCAGCCCCAGGAGGTTAACCACTGAAGCTTTCTTT; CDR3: CASSPRRLTTEAFF
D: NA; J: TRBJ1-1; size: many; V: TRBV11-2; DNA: TGTGCCAGCAGCTTAGGGACGAACACTGAAGCTTTCTTT; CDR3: CASSLGTNTEAFF
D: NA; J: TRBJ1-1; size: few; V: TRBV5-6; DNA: TGTGCCAGCAGCTGGGGGGGTCGGGGCACTGAAGCTTTCTTT; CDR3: CASSWGGRGTEAFF
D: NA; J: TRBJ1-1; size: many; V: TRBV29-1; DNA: TGCAGCGTTGAACAGAGGATGAACACTGAAGCTTTCTTT; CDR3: CSVEQRMNTEAFF
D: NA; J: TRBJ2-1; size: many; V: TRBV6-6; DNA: TGTGCCAGCCGTCCAGACGAGAGGAATGAGCAGTTCTTC; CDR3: CASRPDERNEQFF